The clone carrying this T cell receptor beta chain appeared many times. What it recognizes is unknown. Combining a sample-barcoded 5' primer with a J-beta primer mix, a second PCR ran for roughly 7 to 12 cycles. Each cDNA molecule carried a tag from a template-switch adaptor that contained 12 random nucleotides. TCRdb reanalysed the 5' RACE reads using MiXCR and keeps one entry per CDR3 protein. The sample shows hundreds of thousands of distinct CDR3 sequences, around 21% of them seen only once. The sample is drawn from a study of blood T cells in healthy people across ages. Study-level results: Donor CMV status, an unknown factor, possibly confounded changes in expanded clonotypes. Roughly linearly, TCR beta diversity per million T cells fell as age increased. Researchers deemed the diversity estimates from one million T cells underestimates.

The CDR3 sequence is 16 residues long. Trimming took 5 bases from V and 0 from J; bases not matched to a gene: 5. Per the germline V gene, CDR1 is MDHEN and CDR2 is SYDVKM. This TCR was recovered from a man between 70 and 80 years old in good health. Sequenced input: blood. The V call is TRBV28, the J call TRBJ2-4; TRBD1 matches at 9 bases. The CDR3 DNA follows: TGTGCCAGCAGTACCACAGGGGGCTTAGCCAAAAACATTCAGTACTTC. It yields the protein CASSTTGGLAKNIQYF.